This T cell receptor beta chain was identified during a study of cytomegalovirus exposure and HLA in healthy donors. Overall study results and limits: Among immune exposure information, only CMV serostatus was available.

Primers for the PCR totalled 60 Vbeta and 13 Jbeta. This table comes from immunoSEQ multiplex PCR, and its TCRdb copy is limited to in-frame clones, with some not included. Here the sample spans about 160,000 clones, around 72% being singletons. To note about this clone: Its antigen is unidentified.

The specimen was PBMCs. This sequence originates from a female donor in good health and CMV-seronegative.

This CDR3 is CAWSFAENTEAFF. DNA for the CDR3: TGTGCCTGGAGTTTCGCGGAGAACACTGAAGCTTTCTTT. The chain has TRBV30 and TRBJ1-1; no reliable D call. V was clipped by 2 bases and J by 1 base, with 8 bases between them. Germline V gives CDR1 GTSNPN, CDR2 SVGIG (reference sequence). This CDR3 has 13 amino acids.